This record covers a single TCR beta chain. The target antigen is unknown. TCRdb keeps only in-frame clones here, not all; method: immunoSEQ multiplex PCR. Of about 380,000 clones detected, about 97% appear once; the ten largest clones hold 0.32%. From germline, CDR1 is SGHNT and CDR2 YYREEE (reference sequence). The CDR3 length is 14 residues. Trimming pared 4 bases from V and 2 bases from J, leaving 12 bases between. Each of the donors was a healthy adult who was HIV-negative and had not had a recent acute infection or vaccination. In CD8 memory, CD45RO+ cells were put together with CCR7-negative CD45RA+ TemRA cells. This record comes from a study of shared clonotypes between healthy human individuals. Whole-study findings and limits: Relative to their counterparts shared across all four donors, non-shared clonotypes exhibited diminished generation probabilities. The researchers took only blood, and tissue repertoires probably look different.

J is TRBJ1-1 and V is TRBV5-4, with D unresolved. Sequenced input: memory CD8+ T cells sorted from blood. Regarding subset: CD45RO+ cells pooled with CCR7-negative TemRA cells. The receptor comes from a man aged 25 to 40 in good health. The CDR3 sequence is CASSTKTVNTEAFF. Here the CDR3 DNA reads TGTGCCAGCAGCACCAAGACCGTTAACACTGAAGCTTTCTTT.